The sequence of this T cell receptor (beta chain) was determined in a study of metastatic and nonmetastatic thyroid tumors. Study summary: A comparison of repertoires was made across blood and tumor or nodule tissue from malignant and benign thyroid patients. Study-wide points: Significantly higher TCR beta diversity was reportedly seen in malignant thyroid tumors than benign nodules, in blood and tumor.

This clone is medium-sized within its sample. Its specificity is unknown. This CDR3 is 15 amino acids long. V lost 2 bases to trimming and J lost 10 bases; unmatched junction nucleotides: 13. Germline CDR1 is SQVTM and CDR2 is ANQGSEA. Before thyroid surgery, none of the patients had received any treatment. In the original processing: Clinicopathological groups differed in CDR3, with these differences serving to build a distant-metastasis classifier for papillary thyroid cancer. MiXCR was used by TCRdb to re-call the PCR reads. The V and J calls were determined by TCRdb, not by the authors. This table holds around 14,000 clones, roughly a quarter found once.

The receptor was derived from a female donor with papillary thyroid cancer or a benign thyroid nodule (not recorded which). Some clones in this sample may be carry-over from other donors' samples. This chain uses TRBV29-1 with TRBJ2-1; 8 bases map to TRBD1. Specimen: tumor tissue. In DNA form, the CDR3 reads TGCAGCGTTGAAAACCGGGACAGGTTGTCCGCAGAGCAGTTCTTC. It specifies CSVENRDRLSAEQFF.